This is a list of T cell receptor beta chains from one sample in a study of blood T cell repertoires in COVID-19. Sequencing was performed with immunoSEQ multiplex PCR; in TCRdb, only in-frame clones are kept and a portion is missing. The sample yields about 90,000 clones, about 80% seen once. The sequencing sample was made of peripheral blood. The source is a woman in her 70s with acute or convalescent COVID-19. Both conserved end residues are part of each CDR3. The D gene is left open where the match is weak. For some rows the clone size is stated as once, few or many, or as a class when expanded; others skip it.

.	TRBV28	few	TRBJ1-4	CASSLWTVNEKLFF	TGTGCCAGCAGTTTGTGGACAGTTAATGAAAAACTGTTTTTT
TRBD1	TRBV5-1	.	TRBJ1-1	CASSFGSGGLNTEAFF	TGCGCCAGCAGCTTTGGGTCAGGGGGCCTCAACACTGAAGCTTTCTTT
TRBD1	TRBV30	.	TRBJ1-6	CAWGQGLNNSPLHF	TGTGCCTGGGGACAGGGGCTGAATAATTCACCCCTCCACTTT
.	TRBV7-9	.	TRBJ2-1	CASSLGHRVPGNEQFF	TGTGCCAGCAGCTTAGGTCATCGGGTCCCCGGTAATGAGCAGTTCTTC
.	TRBV6-2/TRBV6-3	.	TRBJ2-2	CASSRTENTGELFF	TGTGCCAGCAGTAGGACAGAGAACACCGGGGAGCTGTTTTTT
TRBD2	TRBV7-2	.	TRBJ2-1	CASSLGQALGLADYNEQFF	TGTGCCAGCAGCTTAGGACAGGCCCTCGGACTAGCGGATTACAATGAGCAGTTCTTC
.	TRBV5-5	.	TRBJ2-1	CASSFLGASYNEQFF	TGTGCCAGCAGCTTTTTGGGGGCGTCCTACAATGAGCAGTTCTTC
TRBD2	TRBV9	.	TRBJ2-1	CASSTLAGPNSEQFF	TGTGCCAGCAGCACACTAGCGGGGCCCAACAGTGAGCAGTTCTTC
TRBD1	TRBV14	.	TRBJ2-7	CASSSDRDYEQYF	TGTGCCAGCAGCTCTGACAGGGATTACGAGCAGTACTTC
TRBD2	TRBV3-1/TRBV3-2	.	TRBJ2-1	CASSQERGLAGYNEQFF	TGTGCCAGCAGCCAAGAAAGGGGACTAGCGGGATACAATGAGCAGTTCTTC
.	TRBV19	few	TRBJ1-1	CASSIPQGNTEAFF	TGTGCCAGTAGTATACCACAGGGAAATACTGAAGCTTTCTTT
.	TRBV30	.	TRBJ2-7	CAWTGTDDYYEQYF	TGTGCCTGGACTGGGACTGACGACTACTACGAGCAGTACTTC
.	TRBV5-6	.	TRBJ2-7	CASSSYRGSSYEQYF	TGTGCCAGCAGCTCCTATCGGGGGAGCTCCTACGAGCAGTACTTC
TRBD1	TRBV5-5	.	TRBJ1-6	CASSTGTVPNSPLHF	TGTGCCAGCAGCACCGGGACAGTACCCAATTCACCCCTCCACTTT
.	TRBV5-4	.	TRBJ2-3	CASSYTSTDTQYF	TGTGCCAGCAGCTATACTAGCACAGATACGCAGTATTTT
.	TRBV28	.	TRBJ2-7	CASSNTPPQVGEQYF	TGTGCCAGCAGCAATACCCCCCCCCAGGTGGGCGAGCAGTACTTC
.	TRBV6-5	few	TRBJ1-4	CASRRKAGASGKLFF	TGTGCCAGCAGACGGAAGGCAGGGGCGTCTGGGAAACTGTTTTTT
.	TRBV14	few	TRBJ1-2	CASSQQGYYGYTF	TGTGCCAGCAGCCAACAGGGGTACTATGGCTACACCTTC
TRBD1	TRBV27	few	TRBJ1-2	CASSFSGGNGYTF	TGTGCCAGCAGTTTCTCAGGGGGCAATGGCTACACCTTC
TRBD1	TRBV3-1/TRBV3-2	few	TRBJ1-2	CASSQDITGGSF	TGTGCCAGCAGCCAAGATATCACAGGGGGCTCCTTC
.	TRBV2	.	TRBJ1-5	CASSEGGGFNQPQHF	TGTGCCAGCAGTGAAGGCGGGGGCTTCAATCAGCCCCAGCATTTT
TRBD1	TRBV19	.	TRBJ1-1	CASSTQGVGTEAFF	TGTGCCAGTAGTACGCAGGGGGTAGGAACTGAAGCTTTCTTT
.	TRBV28	.	TRBJ2-7	CASSLKGVEQYF	TGTGCCAGCAGTTTAAAGGGGGTCGAGCAGTACTTC
.	TRBV3-1/TRBV3-2	.	TRBJ2-1	CASSQNSREQFF	TGTGCCAGCAGCCAAAATAGCCGGGAGCAGTTCTTC
.	TRBV28	.	TRBJ2-1	CASSLWRGGNEQFF	TGTGCCAGCAGTTTATGGCGGGGAGGCAATGAGCAGTTCTTC
TRBD1	TRBV10-3	.	TRBJ2-2	CAISEVKGGASGELFF	TGTGCCATCAGTGAGGTGAAAGGGGGCGCGTCTGGGGAGCTGTTTTTT
.	TRBV2	.	TRBJ1-4	CASSEAPPREEKLFF	TGTGCCAGCAGTGAAGCGCCCCCGAGGGAGGAAAAACTGTTTTTT